These T cell receptor beta chains were read from a single sample in a study of T cell repertoires in cytomegalovirus infection. One entry per CDR3 protein, called by TCRdb with MiXCR from the reads. The table records roughly 570,000 distinct CDR3 sequences, around 40% of them present only once. Their antigens remain unidentified. Sequenced material: cultured PBMCs, taken from culture after CMV antigen stimulation. The receptors shown here come from a human donor in good health (CMV status not recorded). Some clones in this sample may be carry-over from other donors' samples. The CDR3 runs from the conserved cysteine through the conserved F or W. D genes are given only for firm matches. Size is stated for part of the rows, as once, few or many counts, or as a class when the clone is expanded.

d_call: -; v_call: TRBV11-2; clone_size: -; j_call: TRBJ1-1; cdr3_nt: TGTGCCAGCAGCTTAAGTTTTCGGGCTGAAGCTTTCTTT; cdr3_aa: CASSLSFRAEAFF
d_call: TRBD1; v_call: TRBV6-5; clone_size: -; j_call: TRBJ1-2; cdr3_nt: TGTGCCAGCAGTTACTCTCGGACAGGGGGAAACTATGGCTACACCTTC; cdr3_aa: CASSYSRTGGNYGYTF
d_call: TRBD1; v_call: TRBV5-6; clone_size: few; j_call: TRBJ2-3; cdr3_nt: TGTGCCAGCAGCTTCGGACAGGGACAGAACACAGATACGCAGTATTTT; cdr3_aa: CASSFGQGQNTDTQYF
d_call: TRBD2; v_call: TRBV4-2; clone_size: -; j_call: TRBJ2-1; cdr3_nt: TGTGCCAGCAGCCAAGATTTAACTAGCGAGGAACATGAGCAGTTCTTC; cdr3_aa: CASSQDLTSEEHEQFF
d_call: -; v_call: TRBV29-1; clone_size: -; j_call: TRBJ2-5; cdr3_nt: TGCAGCGTTGAGGGGGCTCCAGTTGGAGAGACCCAGTACTTC; cdr3_aa: CSVEGAPVGETQYF
d_call: -; v_call: TRBV12-5; clone_size: -; j_call: TRBJ1-3; cdr3_nt: TGTGCTAGTGGTTTGGACAGCTCTGGAAACACCATATATTTT; cdr3_aa: CASGLDSSGNTIYF
d_call: TRBD2; v_call: TRBV7-8; clone_size: few; j_call: TRBJ2-4; cdr3_nt: TGTGCCAGCAGCTTCGCTAGCGGGAACAAAAACATTCAGTACTTC; cdr3_aa: CASSFASGNKNIQYF
d_call: -; v_call: TRBV29-1; clone_size: few; j_call: TRBJ1-3; cdr3_nt: TGCAGCGTTGACGAGCAGGGAGGGAACACCATATATTTT; cdr3_aa: CSVDEQGGNTIYF
d_call: -; v_call: TRBV5-4; clone_size: -; j_call: TRBJ1-4; cdr3_nt: TGTGCCGCCGGGGGTTCTAATGAAAAACTGTTTTTT; cdr3_aa: CAAGGSNEKLFF
d_call: -; v_call: TRBV20-1; clone_size: -; j_call: TRBJ1-5; cdr3_nt: TGCAGTGCCGCCCCTGACACCAATCAGCCCCAGCATTTT; cdr3_aa: CSAAPDTNQPQHF
d_call: TRBD1; v_call: TRBV10-3; clone_size: few; j_call: TRBJ1-2; cdr3_nt: TGTGCCATCAGTGCGATGGACAGGGGAAAGTATGGCTACACCTTC; cdr3_aa: CAISAMDRGKYGYTF
d_call: -; v_call: TRBV10-3; clone_size: few; j_call: TRBJ2-7; cdr3_nt: TGTGCCATCAGTGAGTTAGGGACGGGCAGCTCCTACGAGCAGTACTTC; cdr3_aa: CAISELGTGSSYEQYF
d_call: -; v_call: TRBV12-3/TRBV12-4; clone_size: -; j_call: TRBJ1-1; cdr3_nt: TGTGCCAGCAGTCGCTGGGAGCTGATGACTGAAGCTTTCTTT; cdr3_aa: CASSRWELMTEAFF